In its sample, the clone carrying this TCR beta chain was seen once. The data were taken from a study of blood T cell repertoires in COVID-19. About the study: Material from acute and convalescent COVID-19 was sourced from the United States, Italy and Spain. The cDNA or gDNA used as material had been derived from T cells, B-cell-depleted T cells, or PBMCs.

Clones were read by immunoSEQ multiplex PCR, and TCRdb kept only the in-frame ones, dropping some. The data show about 200,000 clones, about nine tenths seen once. The germline V gene has CDR1 SGHRS and CDR2 YFSETQ. CDR3 length: 15 amino acids. V lost 4 bases and J lost 4; bases outside the gene matches: 6. The rearrangement uses TRBV5-1 and TRBJ1-4; 8 bases match TRBD1. This sequence was found in a man aged 45-65 years with acute or convalescent COVID-19. The sequenced sample consisted of peripheral blood. This CDR3 reads CASSPQGADNEKLFF. In DNA, the CDR3 is TGCGCCAGCAGCCCTCAGGGGGCAGATAATGAAAAACTGTTTTTT. Filled out from reference TRBV5-1 and TRBJ1-4, the complete variable domain reads KAGVTQTPRYLIKTRGQQVTLSCSPISGHRSVSWYQQTPGQGLQFLFEYFSETQRNKGNFPGRFSGRQFSNSRSEMNVSTLELGDSALYLCASSPQGADNEKLFFGSGTQLSVL.